The source of this T cell receptor (beta chain) is a study of T cell clonality in common variable immunodeficiency. Both groups were predominantly of Caucasian heritage. Donors gave roughly 4.5 to 8 ml heparinized peripheral whole blood. The length of the CDR3 is 15 residues. Trimming pared 1 base from V and 9 bases from J, leaving 13 bases between. Germline V CDR1 and CDR2: SGHTA, FQGNSA. Data came from immunoSEQ multiplex PCR; TCRdb stores just in-frame clones and leaves some out. The sample yields fewer than 25,000 clones, without any singletons. This clone was seen repeatedly, ten times or more. Its matching antigen is unknown. The CDR3 extends 3 residues past the end of the read, so its final part is completed from the germline J gene. Study results and caveats: In common variable immunodeficiency, TCR beta chains reportedly carried fewer deletions and N-nucleotide insertions. Compared with healthy controls, CVID subjects showed increased TCRbeta clonality, mostly in about a third.

The sample taken for sequencing was peripheral blood mononuclear cells. The sequence was collected from a human donor with common variable immunodeficiency. The chain couples TRBV7-2 to TRBJ1-6, with D perhaps matching TRBD1 (5 bases). The CDR3: CASSLGQGPGSPLHF. CDR3 bases read: TGTGCCAGCAGCTTAGGGCAGGGCCCGGGTTCACCC. The full variable domain, with the rest looked up from reference TRBV7-2 and TRBJ1-6, is GAGVSQSPSNKVTEKGKDVELRCDPISGHTALYWYRQSLGQGLEFLIYFQGNSAPDKSGLPSDRFSAERTGGSVSTLTIQRTQQEDSAVYLCASSLGQGPGSPLHFGNGTRLTVT.